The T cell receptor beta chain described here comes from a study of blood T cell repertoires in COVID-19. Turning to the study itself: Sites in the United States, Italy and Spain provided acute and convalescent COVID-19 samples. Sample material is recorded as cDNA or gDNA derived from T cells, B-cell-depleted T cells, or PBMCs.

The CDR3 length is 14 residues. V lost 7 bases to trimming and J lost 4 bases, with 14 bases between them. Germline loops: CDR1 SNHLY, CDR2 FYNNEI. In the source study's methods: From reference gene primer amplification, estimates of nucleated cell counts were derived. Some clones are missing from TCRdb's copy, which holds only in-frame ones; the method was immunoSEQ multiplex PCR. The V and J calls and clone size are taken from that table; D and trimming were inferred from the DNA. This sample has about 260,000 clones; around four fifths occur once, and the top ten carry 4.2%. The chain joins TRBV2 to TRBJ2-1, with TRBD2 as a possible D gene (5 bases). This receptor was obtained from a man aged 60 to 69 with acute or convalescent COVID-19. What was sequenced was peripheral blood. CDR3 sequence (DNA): TGTGCCAGCACTCTTAGAGAGGGTTACAATGAGCAGTTCTTC. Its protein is CASTLREGYNEQFF.